This T cell receptor (beta chain) came from a study of T cell changes during pregnancy in multiple sclerosis. The assay was immunoSEQ multiplex PCR, and TCRdb's table has in-frame clones only and misses some. This sample has about 44,000 clones, with approximately 90% found just once. The germline V gene encodes CDR1 WNHNN and CDR2 SYGVQD (reference sequence). V gave up 5 bases and J gave up 4 bases; unmatched junction bases: 10. This CDR3 has 16 residues. Specimen: CD4+ T cells from peripheral blood mononuclear cells, collected before pregnancy. This clonotype was obtained from a female donor with multiple sclerosis, enrolled in a pregnancy study. The chain links TRBV10-1 to TRBJ2-3; 9 bases are shared with TRBD1. In nucleotides, the CDR3 is TGCGCCAGCAGTCAAACCCGGGACAGGGTAGCAGATACGCAGTATTTT. It specifies CASSQTRDRVADTQYF.